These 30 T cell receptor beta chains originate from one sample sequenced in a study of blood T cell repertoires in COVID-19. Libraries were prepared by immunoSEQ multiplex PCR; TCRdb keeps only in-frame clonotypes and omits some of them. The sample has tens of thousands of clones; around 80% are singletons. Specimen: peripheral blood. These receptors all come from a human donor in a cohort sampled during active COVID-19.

The CDR3 nucleotides are TGTGCTAGTGGACCCGGACAGGGCTACACTGAAGCTTTCTTT. The encoded protein is CASGPGQGYTEAFF. V gene TRBV12-5 combines with J gene TRBJ1-1; the match to TRBD1 covers 8 bases. The CDR3 has 14 residues. Looked up from germline, CDR1 is LGHNT and CDR2 is FRNRAP. The J segment lost 3 bases and the V segment lost 6 bases, leaving 6 bases of the junction unmatched.

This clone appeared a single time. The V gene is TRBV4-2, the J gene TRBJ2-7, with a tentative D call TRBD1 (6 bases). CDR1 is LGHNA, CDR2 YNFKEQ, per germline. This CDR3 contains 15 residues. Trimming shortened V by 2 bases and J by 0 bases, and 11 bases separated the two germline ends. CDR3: CASSQQGRFSYEQYF. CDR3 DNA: TGTGCCAGCAGCCAACAGGGGCGCTTCTCCTACGAGCAGTACTTC.

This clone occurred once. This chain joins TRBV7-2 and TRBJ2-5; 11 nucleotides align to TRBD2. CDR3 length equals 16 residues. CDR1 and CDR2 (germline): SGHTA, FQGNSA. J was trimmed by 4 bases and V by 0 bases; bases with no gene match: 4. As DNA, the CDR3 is TGTGCCAGCAGCTTAGCAATAGCGGGGGGGCCAGAGACCCAGTACTTC. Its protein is CASSLAIAGGPETQYF.

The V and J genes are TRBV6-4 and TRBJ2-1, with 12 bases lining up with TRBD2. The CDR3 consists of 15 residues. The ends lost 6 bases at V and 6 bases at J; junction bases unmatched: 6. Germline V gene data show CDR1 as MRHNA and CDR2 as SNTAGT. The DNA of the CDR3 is TGTGCCAGCAGATATCTAGCGGGGGGGTCCAATGAGCAGTTCTTC. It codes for CASRYLAGGSNEQFF.

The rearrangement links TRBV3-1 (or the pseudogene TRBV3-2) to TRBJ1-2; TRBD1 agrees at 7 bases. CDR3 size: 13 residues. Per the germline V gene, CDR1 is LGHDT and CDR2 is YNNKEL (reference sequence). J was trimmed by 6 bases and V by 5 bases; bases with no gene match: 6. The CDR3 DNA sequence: TGTGCCAGCAGCTGGACAGGTATGAATGGCTACACCTTC. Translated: CASSWTGMNGYTF.

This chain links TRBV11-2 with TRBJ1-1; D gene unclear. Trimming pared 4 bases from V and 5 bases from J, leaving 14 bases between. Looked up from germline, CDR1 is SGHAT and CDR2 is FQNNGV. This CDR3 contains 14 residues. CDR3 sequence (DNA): TGTGCCAGCAGCTCCGCCTCGAGTTGGACTGAAGCTTTCTTT. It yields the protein CASSSASSWTEAFF.

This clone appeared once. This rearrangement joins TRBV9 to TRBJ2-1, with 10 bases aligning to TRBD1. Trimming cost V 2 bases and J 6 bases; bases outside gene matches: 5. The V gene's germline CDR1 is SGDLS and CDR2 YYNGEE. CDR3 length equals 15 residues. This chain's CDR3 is CASSVGTGEINEQFF. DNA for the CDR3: TGTGCCAGCAGCGTCGGGACAGGGGAGATCAATGAGCAGTTCTTC.

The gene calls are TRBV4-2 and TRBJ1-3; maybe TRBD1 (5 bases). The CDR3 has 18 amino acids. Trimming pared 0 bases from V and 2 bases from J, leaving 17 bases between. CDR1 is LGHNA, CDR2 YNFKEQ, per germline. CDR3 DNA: TGTGCCAGCAGCCAAGATAACAGGCAGGGTGATACTGGAAACACCATATATTTT. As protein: CASSQDNRQGDTGNTIYF.

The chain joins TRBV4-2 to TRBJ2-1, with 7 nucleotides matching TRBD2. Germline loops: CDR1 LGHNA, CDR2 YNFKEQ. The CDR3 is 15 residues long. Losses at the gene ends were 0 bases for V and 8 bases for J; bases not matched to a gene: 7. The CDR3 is CASSQEVAGRDEQFF. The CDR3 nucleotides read TGTGCCAGCAGCCAAGAGGTGGCAGGGAGGGATGAGCAGTTCTTC.

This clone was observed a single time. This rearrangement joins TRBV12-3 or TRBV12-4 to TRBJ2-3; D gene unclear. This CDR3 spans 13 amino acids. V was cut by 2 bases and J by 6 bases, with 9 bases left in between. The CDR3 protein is CASSLPSRDTQYF. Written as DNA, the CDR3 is TGTGCCAGCAGTTTACCCTCGCGGGATACGCAGTATTTT.

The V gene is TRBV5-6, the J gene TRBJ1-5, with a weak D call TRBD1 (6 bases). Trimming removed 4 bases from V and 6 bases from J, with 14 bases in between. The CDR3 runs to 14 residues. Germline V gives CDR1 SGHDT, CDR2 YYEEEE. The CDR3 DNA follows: TGTGCCAGCAGCACCCACAGGGTTGGTCAGCCCCAGCATTTT. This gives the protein CASSTHRVGQPQHF.

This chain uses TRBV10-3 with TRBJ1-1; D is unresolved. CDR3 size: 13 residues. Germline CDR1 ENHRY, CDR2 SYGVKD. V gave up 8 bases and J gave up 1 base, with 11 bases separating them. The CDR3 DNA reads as TGTGCCATCCGGAATACAGAGAACACTGAAGCTTTCTTT. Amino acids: CAIRNTENTEAFF.

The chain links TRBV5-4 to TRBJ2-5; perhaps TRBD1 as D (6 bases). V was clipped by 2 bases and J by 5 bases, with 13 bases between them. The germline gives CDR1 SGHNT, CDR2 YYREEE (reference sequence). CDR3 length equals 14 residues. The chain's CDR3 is CASSFGTPGETQYF. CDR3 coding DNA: TGTGCCAGCAGCTTTGGGACACCTGGGGAGACCCAGTACTTC. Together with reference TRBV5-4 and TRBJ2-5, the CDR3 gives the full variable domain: ETGVTQSPTHLIKTRGQQVTLRCSSQSGHNTVSWYQQALGQGPQFIFQYYREEENGRGNFPPRFSGLQFPNYSSELNVNALELDDSALYLCASSFGTPGETQYFGPGTRLLVL.

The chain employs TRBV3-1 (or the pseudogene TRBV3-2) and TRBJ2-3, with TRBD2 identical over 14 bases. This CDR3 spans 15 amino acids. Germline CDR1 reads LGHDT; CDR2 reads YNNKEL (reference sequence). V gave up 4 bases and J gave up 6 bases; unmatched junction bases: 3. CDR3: CASSRRTSGRDTQYF. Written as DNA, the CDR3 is TGTGCCAGCAGCCGAAGGACTAGCGGGAGGGATACGCAGTATTTT.

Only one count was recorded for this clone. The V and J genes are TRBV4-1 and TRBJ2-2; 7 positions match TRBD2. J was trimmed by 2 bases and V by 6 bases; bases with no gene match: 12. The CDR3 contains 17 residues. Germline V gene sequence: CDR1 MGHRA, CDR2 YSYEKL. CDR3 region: CASSPTRAGINTGELFF. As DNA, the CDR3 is TGCGCCAGCAGTCCAACCCGAGCGGGGATAAACACCGGGGAGCTGTTTTTT.

Here the CDR3 reads CASSIQPRFGEQFF. In DNA, the CDR3 is TGTGCCAGCAGTATACAGCCCAGGTTCGGTGAGCAGTTCTTC. The chain carries TRBV27 and TRBJ2-1; D is unclear. This CDR3 contains 14 residues. Germline CDR1 is MNHEY and CDR2 is SMNVEV (reference sequence). Trimming cost V 5 bases and J 9 bases, with 17 bases left between them.

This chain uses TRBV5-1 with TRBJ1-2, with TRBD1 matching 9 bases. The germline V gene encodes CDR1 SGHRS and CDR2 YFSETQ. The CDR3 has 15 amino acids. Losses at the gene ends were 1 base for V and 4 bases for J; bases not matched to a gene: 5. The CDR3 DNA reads TGCGCCAGCAGCTTGCAGGGACAGGGAGCCTATGGCTACACCTTC. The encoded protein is CASSLQGQGAYGYTF.

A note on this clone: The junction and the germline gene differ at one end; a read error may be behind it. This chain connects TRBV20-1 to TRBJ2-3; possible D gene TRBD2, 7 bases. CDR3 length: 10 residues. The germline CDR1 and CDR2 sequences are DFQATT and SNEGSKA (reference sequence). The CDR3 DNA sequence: TGTGCGGGGGCCACAGATACGCAGTATTTT. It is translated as CAGATDTQYF.

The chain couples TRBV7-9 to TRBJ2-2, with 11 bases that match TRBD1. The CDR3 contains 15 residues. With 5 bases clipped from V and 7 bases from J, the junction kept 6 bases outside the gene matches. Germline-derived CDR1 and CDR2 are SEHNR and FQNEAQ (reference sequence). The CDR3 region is CASSPGTGGIGELFF. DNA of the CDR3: TGTGCCAGCAGCCCCGGGACAGGGGGGATCGGGGAGCTGTTTTTT. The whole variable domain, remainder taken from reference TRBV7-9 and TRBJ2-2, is DTGVSQNPRHKITKRGQNVTFRCDPISEHNRLYWYRQTLGQGPEFLTYFQNEAQLEKSRLLSDRFSAERPKGSFSTLEIQRTEQGDSAMYLCASSPGTGGIGELFFGEGSRLTVL.

The DNA of the CDR3 is TGTGCCAGCAGCCAGGGCCCGGGGAACACTGAAGCTTTCTTT. It codes for CASSQGPGNTEAFF. The chain employs TRBV7-2 and TRBJ1-1, with D possibly matching TRBD1 (5 bases). Germline V gene sequence: CDR1 SGHTA, CDR2 FQGNSA. V lost 5 bases, J lost 1 base, and 11 bases lay in between. The CDR3 is 14 amino acids.

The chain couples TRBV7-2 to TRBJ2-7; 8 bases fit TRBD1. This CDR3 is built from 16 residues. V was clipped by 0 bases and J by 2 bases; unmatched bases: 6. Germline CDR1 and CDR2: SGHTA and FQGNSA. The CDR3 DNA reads TGTGCCAGCAGCTTAGCCCCGGCAGGGGGCACCTACGAGCAGTACTTC. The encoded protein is CASSLAPAGGTYEQYF.

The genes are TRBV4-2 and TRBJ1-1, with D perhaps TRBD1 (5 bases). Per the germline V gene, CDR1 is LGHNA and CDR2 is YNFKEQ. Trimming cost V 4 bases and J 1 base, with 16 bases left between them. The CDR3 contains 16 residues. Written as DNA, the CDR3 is TGTGCCAGCAGCCTCAGAAGGGGTTGGGAGAACACTGAAGCTTTCTTT. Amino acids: CASSLRRGWENTEAFF.

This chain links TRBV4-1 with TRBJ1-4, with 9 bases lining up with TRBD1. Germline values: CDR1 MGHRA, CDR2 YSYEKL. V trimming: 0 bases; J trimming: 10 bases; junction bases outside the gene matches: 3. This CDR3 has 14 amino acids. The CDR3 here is CASSQEGQGGKLFF. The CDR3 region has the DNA TGCGCCAGCAGCCAAGAGGGACAGGGAGGAAAACTGTTTTTT.

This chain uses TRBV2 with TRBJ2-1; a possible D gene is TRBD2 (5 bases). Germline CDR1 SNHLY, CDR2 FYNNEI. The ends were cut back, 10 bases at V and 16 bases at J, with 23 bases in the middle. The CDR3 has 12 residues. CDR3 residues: CAINNRASAGFF. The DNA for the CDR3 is TGTGCCATCAATAACCGGGCCTCGGCGGGTTTCTTC.

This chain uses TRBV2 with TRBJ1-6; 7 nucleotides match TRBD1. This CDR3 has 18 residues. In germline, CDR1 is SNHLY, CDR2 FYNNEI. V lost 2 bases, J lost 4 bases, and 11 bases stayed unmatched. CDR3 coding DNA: TGTGCCAGCAGTGAACACCCGTCGCTGGGACAGTATAATTCACCCCTCCACTTT. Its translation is CASSEHPSLGQYNSPLHF.

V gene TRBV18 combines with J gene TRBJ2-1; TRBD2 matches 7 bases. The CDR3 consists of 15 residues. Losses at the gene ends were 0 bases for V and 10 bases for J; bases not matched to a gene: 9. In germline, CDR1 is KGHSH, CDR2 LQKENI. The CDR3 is CASSPPVVAGVEQFF. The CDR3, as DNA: TGTGCCAGCTCACCACCGGTGGTAGCGGGTGTGGAGCAGTTCTTC.

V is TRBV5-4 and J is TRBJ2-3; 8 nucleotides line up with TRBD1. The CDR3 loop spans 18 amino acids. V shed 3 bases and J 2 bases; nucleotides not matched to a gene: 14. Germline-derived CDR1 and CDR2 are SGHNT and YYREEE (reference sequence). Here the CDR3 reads CASSSNSGTGLFTDTQYF. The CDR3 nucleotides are TGTGCCAGCAGCTCGAACTCCGGGACAGGTCTTTTCACAGATACGCAGTATTTT.

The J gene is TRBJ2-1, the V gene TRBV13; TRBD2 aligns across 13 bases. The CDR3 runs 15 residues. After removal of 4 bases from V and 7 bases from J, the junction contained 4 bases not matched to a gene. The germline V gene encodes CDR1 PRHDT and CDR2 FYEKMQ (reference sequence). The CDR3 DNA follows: TGTGCCAGCAGCTCTACGGGACTAGCGGGGAATGAGCAGTTCTTC. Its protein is CASSSTGLAGNEQFF.

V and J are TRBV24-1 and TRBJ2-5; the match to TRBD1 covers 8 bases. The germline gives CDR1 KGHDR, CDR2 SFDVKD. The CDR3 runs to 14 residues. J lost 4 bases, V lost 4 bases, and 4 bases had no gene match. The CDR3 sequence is CATSDPGQGETQYF. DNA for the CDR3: TGTGCCACCAGTGACCCTGGACAGGGAGAGACCCAGTACTTC.

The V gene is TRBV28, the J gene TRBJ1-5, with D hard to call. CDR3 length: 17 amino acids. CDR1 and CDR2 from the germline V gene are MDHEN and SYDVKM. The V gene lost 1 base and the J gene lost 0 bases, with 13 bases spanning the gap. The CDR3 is CASSLSATPYSNQPQHF. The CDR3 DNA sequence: TGTGCCAGCAGTTTATCCGCGACACCTTATAGCAATCAGCCCCAGCATTTT.